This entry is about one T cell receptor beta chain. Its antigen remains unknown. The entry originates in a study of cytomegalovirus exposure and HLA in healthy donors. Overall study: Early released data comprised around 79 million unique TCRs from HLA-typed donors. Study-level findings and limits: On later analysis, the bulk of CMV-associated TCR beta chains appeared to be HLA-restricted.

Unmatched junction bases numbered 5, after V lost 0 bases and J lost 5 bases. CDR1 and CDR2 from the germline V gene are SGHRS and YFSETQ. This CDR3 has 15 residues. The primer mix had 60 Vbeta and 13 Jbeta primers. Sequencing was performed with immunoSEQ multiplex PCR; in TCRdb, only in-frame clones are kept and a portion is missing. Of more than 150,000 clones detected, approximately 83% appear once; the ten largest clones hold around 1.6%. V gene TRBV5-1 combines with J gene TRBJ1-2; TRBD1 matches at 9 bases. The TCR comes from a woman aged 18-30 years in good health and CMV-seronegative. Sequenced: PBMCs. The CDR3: CASSLEGQGLYGYTF. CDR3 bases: TGCGCCAGCAGCTTGGAGGGACAGGGACTATATGGCTACACCTTC.